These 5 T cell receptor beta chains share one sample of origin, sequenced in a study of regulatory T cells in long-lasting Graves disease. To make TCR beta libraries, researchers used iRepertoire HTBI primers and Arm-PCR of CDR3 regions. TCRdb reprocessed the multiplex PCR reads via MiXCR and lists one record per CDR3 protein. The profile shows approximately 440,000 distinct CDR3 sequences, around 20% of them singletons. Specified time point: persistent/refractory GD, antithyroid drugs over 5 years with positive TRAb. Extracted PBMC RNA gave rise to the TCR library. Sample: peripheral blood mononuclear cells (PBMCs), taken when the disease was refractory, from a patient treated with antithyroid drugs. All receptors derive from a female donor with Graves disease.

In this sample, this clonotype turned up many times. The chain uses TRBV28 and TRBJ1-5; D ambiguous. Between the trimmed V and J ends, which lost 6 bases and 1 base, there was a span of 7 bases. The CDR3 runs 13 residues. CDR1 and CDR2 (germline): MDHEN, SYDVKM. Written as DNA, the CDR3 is TGTGCCAGCAGGGGGTACAGCAATCAGCCCCAGCATTTT. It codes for CASRGYSNQPQHF.

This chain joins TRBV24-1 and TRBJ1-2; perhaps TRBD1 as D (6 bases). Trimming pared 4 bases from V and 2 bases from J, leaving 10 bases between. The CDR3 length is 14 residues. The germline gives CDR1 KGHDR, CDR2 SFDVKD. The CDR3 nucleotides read TGTGCCACCAGTGACCCGGGACAAAACTATGGCTACACCTTC. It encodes CATSDPGQNYGYTF.

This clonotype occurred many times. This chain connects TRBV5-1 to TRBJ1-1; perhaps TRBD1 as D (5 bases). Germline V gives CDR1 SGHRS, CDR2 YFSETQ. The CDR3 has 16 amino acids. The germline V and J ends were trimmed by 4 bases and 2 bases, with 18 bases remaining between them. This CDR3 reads CASSPEGLGINTEAFF. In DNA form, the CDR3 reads TGCGCCAGCAGCCCCGAGGGACTGGGAATAAACACTGAAGCTTTCTTT.

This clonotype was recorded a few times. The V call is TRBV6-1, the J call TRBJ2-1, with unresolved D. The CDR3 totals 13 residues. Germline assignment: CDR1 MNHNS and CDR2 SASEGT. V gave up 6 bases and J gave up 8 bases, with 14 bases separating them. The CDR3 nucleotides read TGTGCCAGCAGCCCCGACAAATTCCATGAGCAGTTCTTC. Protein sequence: CASSPDKFHEQFF.

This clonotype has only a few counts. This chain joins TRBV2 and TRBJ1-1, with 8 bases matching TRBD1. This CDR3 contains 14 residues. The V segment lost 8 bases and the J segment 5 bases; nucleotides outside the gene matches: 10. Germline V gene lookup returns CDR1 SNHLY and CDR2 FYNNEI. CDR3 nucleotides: TGTGCCAGCGCAATACCGGGACAGGAGACTGAAGCTTTCTTT. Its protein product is CASAIPGQETEAFF.